The T cell receptor (beta chain) under discussion was sequenced for a study of metastatic and nonmetastatic thyroid tumors. Study-wide context: Patients with malignant and benign thyroid disease provided blood and tumor or nodule tissue, whose repertoires were compared.

This CDR3 spans 9 amino acids. Trimming took 7 bases from V and 5 from J, leaving 0 bases between them. Germline CDR1 is MNHEY and CDR2 is SMNVEV (reference sequence). As handled by the study authors: The study took CDR3 differences across clinicopathological groups and made a distant-metastasis classifier for papillary thyroid cancer from them. TCRdb re-called the PCR reads with MiXCR. The V and J calls follow TCRdb's processing rather than the paper's. The sample lists approximately 12,000 clones, approximately 30% occurring once. Thyroid surgery had not been preceded by any treatment in any patient.

This receptor was taken from a male donor with papillary thyroid cancer or a benign thyroid nodule (not recorded which). Some clones in this sample may be carry-over from other donors' samples. The sequencing input was tumor tissue. This chain connects TRBV27 to TRBJ1-5; D unresolved. The CDR3 loop reads CASNQPQHF. The CDR3 DNA is TGTGCCAGCAATCAGCCCCAGCATTTT.